The 12 T cell receptor beta chains reported below all come from one sample, sequenced in a study of regulatory T cells in long-lasting Graves disease. Sample time point: newly diagnosed GD, antithyroid drugs for less than 3 months. There was RNA extracted from PBMCs, and the TCR library was made from it. Sequencing libraries for TCR beta were prepared with iRepertoire HTBI primers and Arm-PCR of CDR3 regions. TCRdb reprocessed the multiplex PCR reads via MiXCR and lists one record per CDR3 protein. This repertoire shows 400,000 to 650,000 distinct CDR3 sequences, 15% to 20% found once; its top ten account for roughly 25%. This same sample was also part of a study on T cells in Graves' hyperthyroidism and ophthalmopathy.

This specimen was peripheral blood mononuclear cells (PBMCs), taken at new diagnosis, from a patient treated with antithyroid drugs. These TCRs come from a woman aged 35-65 years with Graves disease.

This chain connects TRBV12-3 or TRBV12-4 to TRBJ2-2; the D is unclear. The germline V and J ends were trimmed by 6 bases and 0 bases, with 11 bases remaining between them. The CDR3 is 15 residues long. The CDR3 here is CASRVRLTNTGELFF. The DNA for the CDR3 is TGTGCCAGCAGGGTCCGGCTAACGAACACCGGGGAGCTGTTTTTT.

The chain has TRBV3-1 and TRBJ2-1, with 12 bases aligning to TRBD2. The germline gives CDR1 LGHDT, CDR2 YNNKEL (reference sequence). The CDR3 length is 16 residues. V trimming: 4 bases; J trimming: 8 bases; junction bases outside the gene matches: 9. The CDR3 sequence is CASSRFPSGGVYEQFF. CDR3 nucleotides: TGTGCCAGCAGCCGGTTCCCTAGCGGGGGGGTGTATGAGCAGTTCTTC.

The table lists this clonotype with many counts. V and J are TRBV3-1 and TRBJ2-7, with 7 positions matching TRBD2. V lost 0 bases and J lost 0; bases outside the gene matches: 8. In germline, CDR1 is LGHDT, CDR2 YNNKEL (reference sequence). The CDR3 extends over 17 amino acids. DNA for the CDR3: TGTGCCAGCAGCCAAGATCTCAGCGGGGCGAGCTCCTACGAGCAGTACTTC. Its protein product is CASSQDLSGASSYEQYF.

This clonotype was observed a handful of times. This chain uses TRBV6-5 with TRBJ2-2, with D perhaps assigned TRBD1 or TRBD2 (5 bases each). Looked up from germline, CDR1 is MNHEY and CDR2 is SVGAGI. The CDR3 has 17 residues. V was pared by 0 bases and J by 2 bases, with 13 bases between. CDR3: CASSYSIRGLNTGELFF. In DNA, the CDR3 is TGTGCCAGCAGTTACTCGATACGGGGCCTTAACACCGGGGAGCTGTTTTTT.

The chain employs TRBV6-1 and TRBJ1-1; D remains unclear. The CDR3 spans 13 residues. V dropped 7 bases and J dropped 0 bases, with 9 bases sitting between them. Per germline, CDR1 MNHNS and CDR2 SASEGT. The CDR3 region is CASKTIMNTEAFF. The CDR3 coding sequence is TGTGCCAGCAAAACCATCATGAACACTGAAGCTTTCTTT.

Points on this clonotype: A read error may explain this, as a much larger clone is one base away. J is TRBJ2-7 and V is TRBV7-8; 7 bases map to TRBD2. The CDR3 sequence is 14 residues long. CDR1 is SGHVS, CDR2 FQNEAQ, per germline. The V segment lost 5 bases and the J segment 2 bases; nucleotides outside the gene matches: 6. The CDR3 protein is CASSPLAEPYEQYF. The DNA for the CDR3 is TGTGCCAGCAGCCCCCTAGCGGAGCCCTACGAGCAGTACTTC.

This clonotype was observed many times. The chain recombines TRBV5-1 with TRBJ1-1, with D perhaps matching TRBD1 (5 bases). The CDR3 spans 13 residues. Per germline, CDR1 SGHRS and CDR2 YFSETQ. V lost 2 bases and J 3 bases, leaving 8 bases between the germline ends. CDR3 in DNA: TGCGCCAGCAGCTTAATAGGGGACACTGAAGCTTTCTTT. It codes for CASSLIGDTEAFF.

This clonotype was detected a few times. The chain recombines TRBV20-1 with TRBJ2-5; 9 nucleotides agree with TRBD1. Trimming removed 6 bases from V and 5 bases from J; junction bases left unmatched: 4. The CDR3 has 12 residues. CDR1 is DFQATT, CDR2 SNEGSKA, per germline (reference sequence). DNA for the CDR3: TGCAGTGCCACGGGACAGGGCGAGACCCAGTACTTC. It codes for CSATGQGETQYF.

This clonotype has ten or more counts. The CDR3 sequence: CAIRNTDTQYF. In DNA, the CDR3 is TGTGCCATCAGGAACACAGATACGCAGTATTTT. V usage is TRBV10-3 and J usage is TRBJ2-3, with D hard to call. Trimming removed 6 bases from V and 2 bases from J, with 3 bases in between. From germline, CDR1 is ENHRY and CDR2 SYGVKD. CDR3 length equals 11 residues.

This clonotype was seen repeatedly, ten times or more. The gene calls are TRBV6-5 and TRBJ1-2, with D tentatively TRBD1 (5 bases). Per germline, CDR1 MNHEY and CDR2 SVGAGI. The CDR3 is made up of 14 amino acids. The V end was cut by 0 bases, the J end by 8 bases, with 13 bases between. The CDR3 here is CASSYSLGGSGYTF. CDR3 coding DNA: TGTGCCAGCAGTTACTCGCTGGGGGGATCAGGCTACACCTTC.

In this sample, this clonotype turned up a few times. V and J are TRBV29-1 and TRBJ1-2; D unclear. The V and J ends lost 7 bases and 0 bases respectively, with 12 bases between them. The CDR3 runs to 13 residues. Germline V CDR1 and CDR2: SQVTM, ANQGSEA. The CDR3 coding sequence is TGCAGCGCCGAACAGCTGACTAACTATGGCTACACCTTC. This codes for CSAEQLTNYGYTF.

This clonotype was detected many times. V is TRBV9 and J is TRBJ1-4, with D hard to call. This CDR3 region has 16 residues. V lost 3 bases and J lost 0, with 12 bases in between. The germline CDR1 and CDR2 sequences are SGDLS and YYNGEE. CDR3 region: CASSGSMGTTNEKLFF. The DNA for the CDR3 is TGTGCCAGCAGCGGGTCCATGGGCACAACTAATGAAAAACTGTTTTTT. Drawing the rest from reference TRBV9 and TRBJ1-4, the complete variable domain is DSGVTQTPKHLITATGQRVTLRCSPRSGDLSVYWYQQSLDQGLQFLIQYYNGEERAKGNILERFSAQQFPDLHSELNLSSLELGDSALYFCASSGSMGTTNEKLFFGSGTQLSVL.